This note documents a single TCR beta chain sequence. Its antigen remains unidentified. The entry originates in a study of cytomegalovirus exposure and HLA in healthy donors. General observations from the study: Another analysis was done later, and it associated fewer than 20,000 TCR beta sequences with HLA alleles at 0.05 false discovery rate. Solely CMV serostatus was available to characterize immune exposure.

The primer mix had 60 Vbeta and 13 Jbeta primers. The repertoire was sequenced with immunoSEQ multiplex PCR; TCRdb's copy has only in-frame clones and lacks some. The sample table sets out fewer than 95,000 clones. The sequence was collected from a middle-aged woman in good health and CMV-seropositive. The sample comprised PBMCs.

DNA of the CDR3: TGCGCCAGCAGCCGCCCTGGGCAGGATCAAAGAAACTCTGGAAACACCATATATTTT. Translating it yields CASSRPGQDQRNSGNTIYF. The chain uses TRBV4-1 and TRBJ1-3; D gene ambiguous. This CDR3 contains 19 residues. Trimming left V 4 bases short and J 0 bases short, with 22 bases between. Germline V gene lookup returns CDR1 MGHRA and CDR2 YSYEKL.